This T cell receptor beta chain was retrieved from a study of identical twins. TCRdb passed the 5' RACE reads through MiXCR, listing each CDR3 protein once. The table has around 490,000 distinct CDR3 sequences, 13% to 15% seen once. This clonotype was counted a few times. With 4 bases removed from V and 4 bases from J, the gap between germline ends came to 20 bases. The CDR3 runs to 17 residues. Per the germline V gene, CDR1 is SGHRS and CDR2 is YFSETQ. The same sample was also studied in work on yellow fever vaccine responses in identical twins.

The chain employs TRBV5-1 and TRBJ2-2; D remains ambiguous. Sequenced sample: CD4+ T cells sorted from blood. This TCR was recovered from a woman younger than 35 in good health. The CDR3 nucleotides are TGCGCCAGCAGCCCCATCAGGATAGGGATGGGCACCGGGGAGCTGTTTTTT. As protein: CASSPIRIGMGTGELFF.